This T cell receptor beta chain appears in the sequencing data of a study of Ad26.COV2.S vaccination and SARS-CoV-2 variants (dated by TCRdb to the early 2020s). With respect to the entire study: Vaccine-arm donors came from COV1001, a multicentre, randomized, double-blind, placebo-controlled phase I-IIa trial of Ad26.COV2.S in healthy adults. Ad26.COV2.S was administered intramuscularly at a dose of 5x10^10 or 1x10^11 viral particles, either as one shot or as two shots given 56 days apart. Trial participants were randomized into five groups of five: low-dose or high-dose Ad26.COV2.S given once or twice, or placebo on both occasions. The TCR-sequenced set comprised around 30 samples: around 20 Ad26.COV2.S vaccine recipients, 5 placebo recipients and 8 SARS-CoV-2 convalescent individuals. The specificity and breadth of SARS-CoV-2-reactive T cell receptors after Ad26.COV2.S vaccination were assessed by TCRbeta repertoire sequencing. Blinding of investigators to trial group allocation was maintained during experiments and outcome assessment.

As regards this clone: The specificity of this receptor is unknown. Qualities for individual bases were not recorded, and no much larger clone is one base off. This CDR3 is also generated by other DNA sequences in the sample.

The CDR3 covers 15 residues, taking in both the cysteine and the phenylalanine. Of the read, only the CDR3 DNA is kept; its 45 bases are in frame from base 1. For CDR1 and CDR2, the germline V gene lists MNHEY and SVGAGI. V was cut back by 0 bases and J by 0 bases, leaving a gap of 6 bases between them. The treatment or condition label on this specimen signifies: around 19 received Ad26.COV2.S at low or high dose, single or two shots; a few received placebo; per-sample allocation not given. For vaccine and placebo recipients, repertoires were sequenced using samples collected on day 63 after the first injection. In Cohort 1b, roughly 25 adults aged 18-55 years were enrolled at a single site in Boston, USA, between 29 July and 7 August 2020. Ad26.COV2.S was a replication-incompetent adenovirus type 26 vector that expressed a prefusion-stabilized SARS-CoV-2 spike protein derived from the original Wuhan strain.

TCRbeta CDR3 regions were sequenced with the immunoSEQ Assay. After extraction, genomic DNA underwent amplification by bias-controlled multiplex PCR, followed by high-throughput sequencing. Turning to the authors' computational methods: Collapsing and filtering of sequences were performed to quantify the absolute abundance of each unique TCRbeta CDR3 region. T cell fraction was estimated by normalization of TCRbeta template counts to usable DNA, with usable DNA being measured through amplification of reference genes present in all nucleated cells. Repertoire TCRs were annotated as SARS-CoV-2-specific when V gene, CDR3 amino acid sequence and J gene were exactly matched to a known reactive TCR set. The reference SARS-CoV-2 TCR set came from MIRA and was filtered for enrichment in COVID-19-positive ImmuneCODE repertoires, removing public or cross-reactive TCRs. Drawing on the MIRA antigens, annotated TCRs were analysed further at the level of specific ORF or position within ORF. Breadth was defined as the number of annotated unique rearrangements divided by the total number of unique productive rearrangements, and depth was defined as the summed frequency of the annotated unique rearrangements. Two-sided Wilcoxon rank-sum tests were used to compare TCR breadth between groups. Entries here come from immuneACCESS through TCRdb and include only in-frame sequences with V and J called. Some clones fail to appear in such tables; in the studies checked, an unresolved V gene covers under half of the shortfall, and the cause of the remainder is unknown. V and J calls and clone size are given by that table; D and trimming were obtained from the DNA. The sample profile shows 400,000 or so clones; less than 90% of them were found once. The ten largest clones represent 3.5% of the sample.

Overall study outcomes, separate from this receptor: Vaccine and placebo recipients had comparable non-spike TCR breadth, which fits with the vaccine containing only spike. After vaccination, spike-specific CD8+ and CD4+ T cell responses were reported to show substantial breadth. Spike-specific TCR breadth was higher in Ad26.COV2.S recipients than in placebo recipients (P = 0.0014). According to the authors, total T cell responses may have been underestimated by the TCR breadth and depth analyses. Comparing responses between vaccine doses or regimens was not something the study was powered to do.

Recombination connected TRBV6-5 to TRBJ2-1; tentative D gene TRBD2, with 5 bases matching. This TCR derives from a person between 18 and 60 years old who received the Ad26.COV2.S COVID-19 vaccine or a placebo. Source: peripheral blood, taken in a trial of Ad26.COV2.S vaccine versus placebo. The CDR3 region: CASSYSGSSYNEQFF. The nucleotides read TGTGCCAGCAGTTACTCTGGGAGCTCCTACAATGAGCAGTTCTTC.